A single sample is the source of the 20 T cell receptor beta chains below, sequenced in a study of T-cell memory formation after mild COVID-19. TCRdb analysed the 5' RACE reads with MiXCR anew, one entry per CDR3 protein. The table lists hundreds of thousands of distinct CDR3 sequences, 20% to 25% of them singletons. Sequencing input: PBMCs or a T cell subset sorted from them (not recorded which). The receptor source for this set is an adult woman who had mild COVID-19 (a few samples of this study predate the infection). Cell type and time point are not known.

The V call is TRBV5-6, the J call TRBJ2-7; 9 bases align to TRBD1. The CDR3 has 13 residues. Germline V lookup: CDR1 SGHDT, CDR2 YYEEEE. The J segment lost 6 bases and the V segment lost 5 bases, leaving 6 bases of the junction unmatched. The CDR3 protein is CASRDTGGGEQYF. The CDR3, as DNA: TGTGCCAGCAGAGATACAGGGGGCGGCGAGCAGTACTTC.

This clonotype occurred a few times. The CDR3 DNA reads TGTGCCATCAGGGCCCCGGGACAGGACTCCTACGAGCAGTACTTC. Its protein is CAIRAPGQDSYEQYF. The chain employs TRBV10-3 and TRBJ2-7, with TRBD1 identical over 8 bases. The V and J ends lost 6 bases and 0 bases, in that order; junction bases with no gene match: 7. CDR3 length: 15 residues. CDR1 is ENHRY, CDR2 SYGVKD, per germline.

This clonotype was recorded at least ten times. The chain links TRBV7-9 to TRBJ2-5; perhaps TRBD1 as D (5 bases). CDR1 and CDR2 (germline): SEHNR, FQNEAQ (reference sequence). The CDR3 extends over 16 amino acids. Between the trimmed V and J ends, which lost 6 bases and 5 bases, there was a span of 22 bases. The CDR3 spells CASSRIGHPEGETQYF. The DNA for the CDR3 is TGTGCCAGCAGTCGCATAGGACATCCGGAAGGGGAGACCCAGTACTTC. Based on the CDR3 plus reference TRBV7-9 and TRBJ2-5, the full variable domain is DTGVSQNPRHKITKRGQNVTFRCDPISEHNRLYWYRQTLGQGPEFLTYFQNEAQLEKSRLLSDRFSAERPKGSFSTLEIQRTEQGDSAMYLCASSRIGHPEGETQYFGPGTRLLVL.

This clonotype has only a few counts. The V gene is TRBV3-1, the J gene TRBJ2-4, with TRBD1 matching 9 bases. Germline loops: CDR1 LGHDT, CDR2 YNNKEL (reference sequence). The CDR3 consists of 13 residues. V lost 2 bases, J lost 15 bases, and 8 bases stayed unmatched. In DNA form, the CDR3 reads TGTGCCAGCAGCCAAAGACAGGGGGGCACAGCGTACTTC. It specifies CASSQRQGGTAYF.

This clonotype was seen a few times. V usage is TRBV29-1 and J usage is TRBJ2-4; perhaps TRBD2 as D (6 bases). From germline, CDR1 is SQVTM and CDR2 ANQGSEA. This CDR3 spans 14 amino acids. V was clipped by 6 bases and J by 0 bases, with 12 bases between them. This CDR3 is CSVGGRLAKNIQYF. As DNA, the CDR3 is TGCAGCGTGGGAGGCAGGCTAGCCAAAAACATTCAGTACTTC.

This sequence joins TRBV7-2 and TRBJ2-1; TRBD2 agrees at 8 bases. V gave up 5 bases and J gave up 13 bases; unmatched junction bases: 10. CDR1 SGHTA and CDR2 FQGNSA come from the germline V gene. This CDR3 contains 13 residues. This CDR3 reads CASSPTIGTSQFF. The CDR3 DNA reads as TGTGCCAGCAGCCCCACGATCGGGACTAGTCAGTTCTTC.

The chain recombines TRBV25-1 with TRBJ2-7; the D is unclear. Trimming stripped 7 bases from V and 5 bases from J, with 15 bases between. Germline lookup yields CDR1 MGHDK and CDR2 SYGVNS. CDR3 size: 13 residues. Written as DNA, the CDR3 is TGTGCCAGCACCCAACCTGGTGGAGACGAGCAGTACTTC. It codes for CASTQPGGDEQYF.

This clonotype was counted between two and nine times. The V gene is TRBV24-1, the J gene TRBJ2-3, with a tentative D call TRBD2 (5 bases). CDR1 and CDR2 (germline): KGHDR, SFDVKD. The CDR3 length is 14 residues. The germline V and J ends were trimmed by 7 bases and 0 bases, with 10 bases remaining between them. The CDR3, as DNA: TGTGCCACCAGAGAATCGGGAAGCACAGATACGCAGTATTTT. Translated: CATRESGSTDTQYF.

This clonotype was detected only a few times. In nucleotides, the CDR3 is TGCAGCGTTGAAACCCCCTACGAGCAGTACTTC. Its protein is CSVETPYEQYF. The rearrangement joins TRBV29-1 to TRBJ2-7; D gene uncertain. Per germline, CDR1 SQVTM and CDR2 ANQGSEA. Trimming took off 2 bases at V and 2 bases at J, with 4 bases between the two ends. The CDR3 loop spans 11 amino acids.

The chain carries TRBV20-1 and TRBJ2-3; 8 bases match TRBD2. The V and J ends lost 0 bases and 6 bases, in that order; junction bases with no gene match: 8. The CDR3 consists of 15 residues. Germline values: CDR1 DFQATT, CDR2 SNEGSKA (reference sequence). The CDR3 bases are TGCAGTGCTAGAGATGACGGGGGGACTAGGGATACGCAGTATTTT. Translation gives CSARDDGGTRDTQYF.

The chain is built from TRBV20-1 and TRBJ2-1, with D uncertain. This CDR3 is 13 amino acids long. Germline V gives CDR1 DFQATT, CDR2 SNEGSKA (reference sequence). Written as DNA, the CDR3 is TGCTCCTCCCAAGGAGCCCTCTTAAATGAGCAGTTCTTC. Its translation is CSSQGALLNEQFF.

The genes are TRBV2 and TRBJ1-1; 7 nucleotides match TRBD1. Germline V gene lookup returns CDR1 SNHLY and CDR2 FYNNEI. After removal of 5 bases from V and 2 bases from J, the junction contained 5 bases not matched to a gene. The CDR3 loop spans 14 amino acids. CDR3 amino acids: CASSFQGGNTEAFF. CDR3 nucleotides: TGTGCCAGCAGTTTTCAGGGGGGAAACACTGAAGCTTTCTTT.

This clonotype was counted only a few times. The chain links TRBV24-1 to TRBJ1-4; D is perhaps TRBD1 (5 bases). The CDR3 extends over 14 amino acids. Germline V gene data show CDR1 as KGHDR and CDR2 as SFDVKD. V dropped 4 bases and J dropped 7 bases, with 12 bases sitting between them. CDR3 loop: CATSDPRDGEKLFF. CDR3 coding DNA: TGTGCCACCAGTGACCCCCGGGACGGTGAAAAACTGTTTTTT.

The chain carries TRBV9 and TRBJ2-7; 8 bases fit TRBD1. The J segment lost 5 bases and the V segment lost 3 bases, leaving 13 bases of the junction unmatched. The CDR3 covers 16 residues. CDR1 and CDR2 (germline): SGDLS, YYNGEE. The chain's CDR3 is CASSEPQGQGSHEQYF. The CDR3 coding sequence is TGTGCCAGCAGCGAGCCCCAAGGACAGGGTTCGCACGAGCAGTACTTC. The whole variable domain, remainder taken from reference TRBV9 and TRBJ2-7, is DSGVTQTPKHLITATGQRVTLRCSPRSGDLSVYWYQQSLDQGLQFLIQYYNGEERAKGNILERFSAQQFPDLHSELNLSSLELGDSALYFCASSEPQGQGSHEQYFGPGTRLTVT.

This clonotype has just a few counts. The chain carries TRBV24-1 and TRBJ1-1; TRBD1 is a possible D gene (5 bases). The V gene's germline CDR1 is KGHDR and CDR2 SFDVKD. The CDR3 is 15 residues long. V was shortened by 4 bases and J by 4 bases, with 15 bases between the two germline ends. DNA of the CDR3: TGTGCCACCAGTGACGTAAGGAAGGGGCGCACTGAAGCTTTCTTT. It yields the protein CATSDVRKGRTEAFF.

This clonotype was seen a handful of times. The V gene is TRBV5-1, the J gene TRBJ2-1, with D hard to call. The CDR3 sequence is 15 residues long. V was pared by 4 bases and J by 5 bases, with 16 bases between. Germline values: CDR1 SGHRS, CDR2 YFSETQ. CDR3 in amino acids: CASSPQLREDNEQFF. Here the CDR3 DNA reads TGCGCCAGCAGCCCTCAGCTTCGTGAGGACAATGAGCAGTTCTTC.

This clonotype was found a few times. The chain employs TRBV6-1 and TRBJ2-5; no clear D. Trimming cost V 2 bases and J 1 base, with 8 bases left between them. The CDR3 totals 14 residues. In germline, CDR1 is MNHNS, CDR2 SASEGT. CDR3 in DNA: TGTGCCAGCAGTGAAACGAGTTTCCAAGAGACCCAGTACTTC. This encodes CASSETSFQETQYF.

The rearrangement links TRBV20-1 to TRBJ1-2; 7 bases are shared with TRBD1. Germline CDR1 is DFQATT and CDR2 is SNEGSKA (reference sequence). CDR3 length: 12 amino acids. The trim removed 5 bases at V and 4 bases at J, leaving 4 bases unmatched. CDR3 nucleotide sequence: TGCAGTGCTCAACGACAGGGCTATGGCTACACCTTC. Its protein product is CSAQRQGYGYTF.

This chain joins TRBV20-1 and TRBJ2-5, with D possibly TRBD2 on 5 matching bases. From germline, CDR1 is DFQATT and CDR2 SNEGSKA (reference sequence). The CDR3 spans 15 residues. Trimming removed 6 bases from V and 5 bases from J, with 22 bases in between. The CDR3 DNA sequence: TGCAGTGCCGACCTGGAGCTAGCCGTCTCGGAGACCCAGTACTTC. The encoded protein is CSADLELAVSETQYF.

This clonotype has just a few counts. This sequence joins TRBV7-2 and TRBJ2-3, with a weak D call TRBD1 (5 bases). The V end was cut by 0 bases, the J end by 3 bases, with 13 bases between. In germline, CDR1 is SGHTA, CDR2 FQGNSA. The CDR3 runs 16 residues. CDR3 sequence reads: CASSLAVTSGTDTQYF. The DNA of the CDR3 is TGTGCCAGCAGCTTAGCAGTGACTTCAGGGACAGATACGCAGTATTTT.